The sequence of this TCR beta chain was determined in a study of shared clonotypes between healthy human individuals. For the study at large: Donors had three CD4 naive, three CD4 memory, two CD8 naive and one CD8 memory plate apiece.

As for this clone: Its antigen is still unknown.

The CDR3 runs to 17 residues. Trimming at V came to 5 bases and at J to 2 bases, leaving 12 bases not matched to a gene. Germline V gives CDR1 SEHNR, CDR2 FQNEAQ (reference sequence). The study ran the assay at deep level. Clones were sequenced by immunoSEQ multiplex PCR, and TCRdb holds only the in-frame ones, with some missing. The table records over 2 million clones, around 95% of them present only once. Study outcomes and limitations: It was only blood that was sampled, and tissue repertoires likely differ.

Every donor was a Caucasian adult from Nashville, Tennessee. The chain uses TRBV7-9 and TRBJ2-5; 9 positions match TRBD1. This clonotype was obtained from a man younger than 35 in good health. The sample was naive CD4+ T cells sorted from blood. As for subset: CD45RA+ positively selected. In DNA, the CDR3 is TGTGCCAGCAGCGATAATTCGGGACAGGGATTACAAGAGACCCAGTACTTC. It yields the protein CASSDNSGQGLQETQYF.